This T cell receptor beta chain was captured by sequencing in a study of Ad26.COV2.S vaccination and SARS-CoV-2 variants listed by TCRdb under 2021. A note on the overall study: The specificity and breadth of SARS-CoV-2-reactive T cell receptors after Ad26.COV2.S vaccination were assessed by TCRbeta repertoire sequencing. The TCR-sequenced set comprised approximately 30 samples: around 20 Ad26.COV2.S vaccine recipients, 5 placebo recipients and 8 SARS-CoV-2 convalescent individuals. General study outcomes and caveats: It was noted by the authors that total T cell responses may have been underestimated by the TCR breadth and depth analyses. Vaccine and placebo recipients had comparable non-spike TCR breadth, which fits with the vaccine containing only spike. Substantial breadth of spike-specific CD8+ and CD4+ T cell responses was reported after vaccination. Compared with placebo recipients, Ad26.COV2.S recipients showed higher spike-specific TCR breadth (P = 0.0014).

The germline V end is reduced by 4 bases and the J end by 13 bases; junction bases left unmatched: 11. CDR1 is given as MGHRA and CDR2 as YSYEKL, both from the germline V gene. The CDR3 numbers 15 residues from cysteine through phenylalanine. The entry retains the CDR3 DNA only, 45 bases that are in frame from base 1. Per the publication, the time point label means: individuals recovered from natural SARS-CoV-2 infection. TCRbeta CDR3 regions were sequenced with the immunoSEQ Assay. After extraction, genomic DNA underwent amplification by bias-controlled multiplex PCR, followed by high-throughput sequencing. In the paper's pipeline: To quantify the absolute abundance of every unique TCRbeta CDR3 region, sequences were collapsed and filtered. T cell fraction was estimated by normalizing TCRbeta template counts to usable DNA, which was measured by amplifying reference genes present in all nucleated cells. Repertoire TCRs were annotated as SARS-CoV-2-specific when V gene, CDR3 amino acid sequence and J gene were exactly matched to a known reactive TCR set. MIRA supplied the reference SARS-CoV-2 TCR set, which was filtered for enrichment in COVID-19-positive ImmuneCODE repertoires so that public or cross-reactive TCRs were removed. Drawing on the MIRA antigens, annotated TCRs were analysed further at the level of specific ORF or position within ORF. Breadth was defined as annotated unique rearrangements over total unique productive rearrangements; depth was the summed frequency of those rearrangements. TCR breadth was compared between groups using two-sided Wilcoxon rank-sum tests. TCRdb retrieved this table from immuneACCESS and kept in-frame rearrangements only. Not all clones are present; in checked studies, unresolved V genes account for under half, and no reason is known for the remainder. That table furnishes V, J and clone size, whereas the DNA furnished D and trimming. A total of about 350,000 clones appear in this sample, just over 90% of them only once. Around 4% of the sample is in the top ten clones.

In the case of this clone: Its antigen is unknown. No much larger clone exists at a distance of one base, and base qualities are not known.

This sequence uses TRBV4-1 and TRBJ1-6; 9 middle bases align to TRBD1. Source: peripheral blood, taken after recovery from COVID-19. The sequence was collected from a human donor who had recovered from COVID-19. At the DNA level, the sequence is TGCGCCAGCAGCCCCGGGACAGGGCCTCTCCGGCCCCTCCACTTT. This is translated as CASSPGTGPLRPLHF.